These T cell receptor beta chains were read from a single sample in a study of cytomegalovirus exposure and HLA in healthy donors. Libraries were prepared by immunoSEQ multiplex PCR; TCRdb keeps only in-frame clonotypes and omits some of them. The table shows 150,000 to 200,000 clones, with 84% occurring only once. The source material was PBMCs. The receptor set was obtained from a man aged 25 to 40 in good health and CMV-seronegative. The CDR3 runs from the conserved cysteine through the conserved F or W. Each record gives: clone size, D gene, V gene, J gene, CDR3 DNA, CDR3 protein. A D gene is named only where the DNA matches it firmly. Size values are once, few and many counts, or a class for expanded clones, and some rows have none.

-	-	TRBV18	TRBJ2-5	TGTGCCAGCTCACAACAGGGTCCCCAAGAGACCCAGTACTTC	CASSQQGPQETQYF
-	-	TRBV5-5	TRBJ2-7	TGTGCCAGCAGCCTTAATCGCGCGGCTAGTCTGTACGAGCAGTACTTC	CASSLNRAASLYEQYF
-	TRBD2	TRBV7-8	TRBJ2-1	TGTGCCAGCAGCTCGAATATAGCGGGGAGCTCCTACAATGAGCAGTTCTTC	CASSSNIAGSSYNEQFF
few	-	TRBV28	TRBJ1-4	TGTGCCAGCAGTTTGTCGGAGGGGAGAGAAAAACTGTTTTTT	CASSLSEGREKLFF
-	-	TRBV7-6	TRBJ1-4	TGTGCCAGCAGCTTAGTGGGCAGTCCAAATGAAAAACTGTTTTTT	CASSLVGSPNEKLFF
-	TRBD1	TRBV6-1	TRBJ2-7	TGTGCCAGCTGTCCCTCGACAGGGGTCTCCTACGAGCAGTACTTC	CASCPSTGVSYEQYF
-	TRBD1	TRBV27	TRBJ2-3	TGTGCCAGCAGTAGACAGGGGTTGCCAGATACGCAGTATTTT	CASSRQGLPDTQYF
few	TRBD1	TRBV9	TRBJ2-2	TGTGCCAGCAGCGTAGCTGGGACAGGGATTGCCGGGGAGCTGTTTTTT	CASSVAGTGIAGELFF
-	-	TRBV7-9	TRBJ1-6	TGTGCCAGCAGCCTGGGTACAGGGTTCTCAAGATCACCCCTCCACTTT	CASSLGTGFSRSPLHF
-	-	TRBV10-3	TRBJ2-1	TGTGCCATCAGTGCCCAGGGGGGCTACAATGAGCAGTTCTTC	CAISAQGGYNEQFF
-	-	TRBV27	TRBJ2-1	TGTGCCAGCACCTCTGTAGACTACAATGAGCAGTTCTTC	CASTSVDYNEQFF
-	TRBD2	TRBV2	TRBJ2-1	TGTGCCAGCAGGGGACTAGGGACGGGTGAGCAGTTCTTC	CASRGLGTGEQFF
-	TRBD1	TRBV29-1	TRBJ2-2	TGCAGCGTTTTCAATCAGGGGGCGAATACCGGGGAGCTGTTTTTT	CSVFNQGANTGELFF
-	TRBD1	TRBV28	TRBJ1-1	TGTGCCAGCAGGCTACAGGGGGCGTCGACTGAAGCTTTCTTT	CASRLQGASTEAFF
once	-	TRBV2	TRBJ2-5	TGTGCCAGCAGTGAAAATGGGGCAGGGGAGACCCAGTACTTC	CASSENGAGETQYF
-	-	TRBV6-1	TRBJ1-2	TGTGCCAGCAGACTTAACTATGGCTACACCTTC	CASRLNYGYTF
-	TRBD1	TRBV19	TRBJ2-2	TGTGCCAGTAGTACCCGGGACAGGGGATCCGGGGAGCTGTTTTTT	CASSTRDRGSGELFF